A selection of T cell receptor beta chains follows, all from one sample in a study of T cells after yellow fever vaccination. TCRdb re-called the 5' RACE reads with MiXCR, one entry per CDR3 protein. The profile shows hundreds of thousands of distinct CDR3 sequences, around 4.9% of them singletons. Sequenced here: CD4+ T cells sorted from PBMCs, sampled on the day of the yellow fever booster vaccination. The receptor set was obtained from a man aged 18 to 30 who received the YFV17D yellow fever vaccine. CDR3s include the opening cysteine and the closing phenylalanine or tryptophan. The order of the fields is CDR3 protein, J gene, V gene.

CSARTGGSNTEAFF	TRBJ1-1	TRBV29-1
CASSPGVDSSTDTQYF	TRBJ2-3	TRBV5-1
CASRGQGGTNSPLHF	TRBJ1-6	TRBV7-2
CASSYRVPTDTQYF	TRBJ2-3	TRBV11-2
CASSEPAGTGWSEAFF	TRBJ1-1	TRBV6-2/TRBV6-3
CASSQIEAGAHTF	TRBJ1-2	TRBV7-2
CASSQEYGTYADTQYF	TRBJ2-3	TRBV3-1
CASSHYWTGGNTEAFF	TRBJ1-1	TRBV3-1
CATSDPRTPHGQFF	TRBJ2-1	TRBV24-1
CASRRASGNEKLFF	TRBJ1-4	TRBV27
CASSSLGIEAFF	TRBJ1-1	TRBV7-2
CASSLGTIPETQYF	TRBJ2-5	TRBV5-4
CASSTGSSAKNIQYF	TRBJ2-4	TRBV18
CASSPSGTRGRGEQFF	TRBJ2-1	TRBV7-2
CASSVQGYPATDTQYF	TRBJ2-3	TRBV19
CASSLEQYTEAFF	TRBJ1-1	TRBV5-1
CASTPGERTEAFF	TRBJ1-1	TRBV7-6
CASSLREDTEAFF	TRBJ1-1	TRBV12-3/TRBV12-4
CASSLHTSGTQYF	TRBJ2-3	TRBV2
CASSWANTEAFF	TRBJ1-1	TRBV12-3/TRBV12-4
CASSNQGWANEKLFF	TRBJ1-4	TRBV27
CASSLVHRPSGYGYTF	TRBJ1-2	TRBV5-5
CASSLQTGGGGRTEAFF	TRBJ1-1	TRBV5-4
CASSQLLRSEAFF	TRBJ1-1	TRBV14
CSARDQVRSETQYF	TRBJ2-5	TRBV20-1
CASSSTGARYEQYF	TRBJ2-7	TRBV27
CASSGDGHYGYTF	TRBJ1-2	TRBV9
CASSFSEGAWSGNTIYF	TRBJ1-3	TRBV7-9
CASSLAPDRSTDTQYF	TRBJ2-3	TRBV7-2
CSASPRGHQPQHF	TRBJ1-5	TRBV20-1
CATSDSRGLAGGDTQYF	TRBJ2-3	TRBV24-1
CASSPEGQGNSPLHF	TRBJ1-6	TRBV5-1
CASSEYRSAGQDTQYF	TRBJ2-3	TRBV10-1
CAISAGTGGVETQYF	TRBJ2-5	TRBV10-3
CASIAGGYQETQYF	TRBJ2-5	TRBV10-2
CSAALAGGPDTQYF	TRBJ2-3	TRBV20-1
CAISGQGQENTEAFF	TRBJ1-1	TRBV10-3
CASSELISYTEAFF	TRBJ1-1	TRBV2
CATTRFTEAFF	TRBJ1-1	TRBV15